This T cell receptor beta chain was sequenced during a study of blood T cell repertoires in COVID-19. Looking at the study overall: The origin of the acute and convalescent COVID-19 samples was the United States, Italy and Spain.

The ends lost 5 bases at V and 2 bases at J; junction bases unmatched: 11. CDR3 length: 17 amino acids. Germline CDR1 is SGHTA and CDR2 is FQGNSA. Sequencing was performed with immunoSEQ multiplex PCR; in TCRdb, only in-frame clones are kept and a portion is missing. This sample has 250,000 to 350,000 clones, with 70% to 90% found just once. Sequenced: peripheral blood. The clonotype originates from a young woman with active or convalescent COVID-19. The V gene is TRBV7-2, the J gene TRBJ2-3; TRBD2 aligns across 9 bases. CDR3 DNA sequence: TGTGCCAGCAGCACCAAACCCGGGACTAGCTTCACAGATACGCAGTATTTT. Translating it yields CASSTKPGTSFTDTQYF.